These 10 T cell receptor beta chains originate from one sample sequenced in a study of T cell responses to AZD1222 COVID-19 vaccine. Sequenced by immunoSEQ multiplex PCR; TCRdb stores in-frame clones only, minus some. The sample lists 100,000 to 120,000 clones; around 88% were seen once. The specimen was peripheral blood, collected 28 days after the second AZD1222 dose. These receptor sequences come from an adult who received the AZD1222 COVID-19 vaccine.

This rearrangement joins TRBV11-2 to TRBJ2-7; weak D call: TRBD2 (5 bases). There are 18 residues in the CDR3. Trimming removed 2 bases at V and 0 bases at J, with 20 bases between. Germline V gene lookup returns CDR1 SGHAT and CDR2 FQNNGV. The CDR3 loop is CASSLQPLDSKSSYEQYF. CDR3 nucleotides: TGTGCCAGCAGCTTACAACCCTTGGACTCCAAAAGCTCCTACGAGCAGTACTTC.

V usage is TRBV7-8 and J usage is TRBJ1-3; perhaps TRBD1 as D (6 bases). In germline, CDR1 is SGHVS, CDR2 FQNEAQ. Trimming removed 2 bases at V and 3 bases at J, with 20 bases between. CDR3 length equals 18 residues. Here the CDR3 reads CASSLLGGRQGIGNTIYF. In DNA form, the CDR3 reads TGTGCCAGCAGCTTACTCGGGGGCCGCCAGGGCATTGGAAACACCATATATTTT.

J is TRBJ2-7 and V is TRBV4-3; D gene unclear. V dropped 3 bases and J dropped 0 bases, with 9 bases sitting between them. The germline gives CDR1 LGHNA, CDR2 YSLEER. There are 14 residues in the CDR3. Here the CDR3 DNA reads TGCGCCAGCAGCCATGGATTGTTCTCCTACGAGCAGTACTTC. It is translated as CASSHGLFSYEQYF.

Regarding this clone: The identical CDR3 is also encoded by other nucleotide sequences in the sample. The CDR3 DNA follows: TGTGCCAGCTCCCCCGCAGCTTCCTACGAGCAGTACTTC. Amino acid sequence: CASSPAASYEQYF. The chain combines TRBV18 with TRBJ2-7, with unresolved D. The CDR3 is 13 residues long. V gave up 6 bases and J gave up 1 base, with 10 bases separating them. Germline V gene data show CDR1 as KGHSH and CDR2 as LQKENI.

The V call is TRBV18, the J call TRBJ1-5, with 7 positions matching TRBD1. V was clipped by 6 bases and J by 8 bases; unmatched bases: 13. This CDR3 region has 15 residues. Germline V gene lookup returns CDR1 KGHSH and CDR2 LQKENI. CDR3 region: CASSHQDRAMEPQHF. The CDR3 nucleotides are TGTGCCAGCTCCCATCAAGACAGGGCGATGGAGCCCCAGCATTTT. The full variable domain, in which reference TRBV18 and TRBJ1-5 provide the parts outside the CDR3, is NAGVMQNPRHLVRRRGQEARLRCSPMKGHSHVYWYRQLPEEGLKFMVYLQKENIIDESGMPKERFSAEFPKEGPSILRIQQVVRGDSAAYFCASSHQDRAMEPQHFGDGTRLSIL.

The V and J genes are TRBV28 and TRBJ2-3; D is unclear. Trimming shortened V by 10 bases and J by 6 bases, and 14 bases separated the two germline ends. The CDR3 extends over 12 amino acids. CDR1 MDHEN and CDR2 SYDVKM come from the germline V gene. CDR3 sequence: CAIRAAGDTQYF. CDR3 bases: TGTGCCATCCGGGCAGCAGGTGATACGCAGTATTTT.

The chain combines TRBV7-3 with TRBJ2-3, with 8 positions matching TRBD2. The germline gives CDR1 SGHTA, CDR2 FQGTGA. The V and J ends lost 5 bases and 0 bases, in that order; junction bases with no gene match: 10. This CDR3 contains 17 residues. This CDR3 reads CASSRLGRGASTDTQYF. Written as DNA, the CDR3 is TGTGCCAGCAGCCGGCTAGGGCGGGGGGCTAGCACAGATACGCAGTATTTT.

The V gene is TRBV6-5, the J gene TRBJ2-5; 8 positions agree with TRBD1. The CDR3 has 12 residues. Germline CDR1 is MNHEY and CDR2 is SVGAGI. J lost 4 bases, V lost 7 bases, and 2 bases had no gene match. The CDR3 DNA is TGTGCCAGCACCGGGACAGGAGAGACCCAGTACTTC. Translation gives CASTGTGETQYF.

J is TRBJ1-6 and V is TRBV3-1 (or the pseudogene TRBV3-2); D is undetermined. CDR3 length equals 14 residues. V gave up 4 bases and J gave up 8 bases, with 12 bases separating them. CDR1 LGHDT and CDR2 YNNKEL come from the germline V gene (reference sequence). The CDR3, as DNA: TGTGCCAGCAGCCCGACAATCACATATTCACCCCTCCACTTT. It translates to CASSPTITYSPLHF.

The chain combines TRBV27 with TRBJ1-1; 7 bases line up with TRBD1. CDR1 and CDR2 from the germline V gene are MNHEY and SMNVEV (reference sequence). V lost 3 bases and J lost 6; bases outside the gene matches: 4. The CDR3 is 13 amino acids. In nucleotides, the CDR3 is TGTGCCAGCAGTTTGGTACAGGGGTCTGAAGCTTTCTTT. Encoded protein: CASSLVQGSEAFF.